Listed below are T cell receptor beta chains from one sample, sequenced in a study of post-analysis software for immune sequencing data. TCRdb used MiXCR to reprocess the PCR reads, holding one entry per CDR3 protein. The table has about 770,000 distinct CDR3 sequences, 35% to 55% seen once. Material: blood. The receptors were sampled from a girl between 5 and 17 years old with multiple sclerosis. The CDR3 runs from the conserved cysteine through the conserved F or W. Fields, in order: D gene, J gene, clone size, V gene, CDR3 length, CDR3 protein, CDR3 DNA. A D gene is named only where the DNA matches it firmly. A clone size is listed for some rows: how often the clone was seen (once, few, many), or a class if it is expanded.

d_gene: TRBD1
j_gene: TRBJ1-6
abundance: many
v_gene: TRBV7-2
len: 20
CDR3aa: CASSLEGKYRGSSYNSPLHF
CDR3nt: TGTGCCAGCAGCTTAGAGGGGAAATACAGGGGAAGCTCCTATAATTCACCCCTCCACTTT

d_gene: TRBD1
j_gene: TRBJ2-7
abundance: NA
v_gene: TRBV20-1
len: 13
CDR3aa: CSARGDRTYEQYF
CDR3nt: TGCAGTGCTAGAGGGGACAGGACCTACGAGCAGTACTTC

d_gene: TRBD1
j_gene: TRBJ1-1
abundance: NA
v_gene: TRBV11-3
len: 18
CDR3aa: CASSLGRGTGGVDAEAFF
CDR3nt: TGTGCCAGCAGCTTAGGGAGGGGGACAGGGGGTGTCGACGCTGAAGCTTTCTTT

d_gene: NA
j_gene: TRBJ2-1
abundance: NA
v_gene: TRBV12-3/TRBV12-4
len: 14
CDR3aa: CASSLTGPYNEQFF
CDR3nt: TGTGCCAGCAGTCTAACAGGGCCCTACAATGAGCAGTTCTTC

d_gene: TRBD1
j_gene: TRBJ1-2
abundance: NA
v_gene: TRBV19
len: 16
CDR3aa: CASSQKPGQRNYGYTF
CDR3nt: TGTGCCAGTAGTCAAAAACCGGGACAGAGAAACTATGGCTACACCTTC

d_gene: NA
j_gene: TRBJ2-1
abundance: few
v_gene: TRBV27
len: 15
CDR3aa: CASSLRETSYNEQFF
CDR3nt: TGTGCCAGCAGTTTAAGGGAAACGTCCTACAATGAGCAGTTCTTC

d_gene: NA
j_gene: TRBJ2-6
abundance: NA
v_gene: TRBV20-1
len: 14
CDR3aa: CSAPLTVGANVLTF
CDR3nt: TGCAGTGCCCCGTTGACAGTTGGGGCCAACGTCCTGACTTTC

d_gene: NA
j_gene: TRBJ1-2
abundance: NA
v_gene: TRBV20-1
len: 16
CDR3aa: CSAYRPSFSDNYGYTF
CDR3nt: TGCAGTGCTTACCGCCCCTCTTTTTCGGATAACTATGGCTACACCTTC

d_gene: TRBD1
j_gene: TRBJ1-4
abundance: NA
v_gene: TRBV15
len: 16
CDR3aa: CATSRAPGQGNEKLFF
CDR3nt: TGTGCCACCAGCAGAGCTCCGGGACAGGGAAATGAAAAACTGTTTTTT

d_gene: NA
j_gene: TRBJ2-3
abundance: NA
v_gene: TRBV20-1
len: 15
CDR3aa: CSAASLGGETDTQYF
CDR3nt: TGCAGTGCTGCTTCCTTGGGGGGAGAAACAGATACGCAGTATTTT

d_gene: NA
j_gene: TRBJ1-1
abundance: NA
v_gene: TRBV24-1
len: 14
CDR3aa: CATRGEARETEAFF
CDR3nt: TGTGCCACCAGGGGGGAGGCCCGAGAGACTGAAGCTTTCTTT

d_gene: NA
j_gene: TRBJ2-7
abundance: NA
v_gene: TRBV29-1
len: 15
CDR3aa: CSVTSARQGFNEQYF
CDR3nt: TGCAGCGTCACCTCAGCACGTCAGGGATTCAACGAGCAGTACTTC

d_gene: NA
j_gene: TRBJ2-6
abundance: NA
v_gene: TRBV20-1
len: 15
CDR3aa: CSAVSRGPGANVLTF
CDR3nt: TGCAGTGCAGTTTCCCGGGGGCCTGGGGCCAACGTCCTGACTTTC

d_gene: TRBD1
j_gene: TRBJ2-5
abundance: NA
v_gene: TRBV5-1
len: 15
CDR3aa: CASSLRTGGGETQYF
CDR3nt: TGCGCCAGCAGCTTGAGGACAGGGGGCGGTGAGACCCAGTACTTC

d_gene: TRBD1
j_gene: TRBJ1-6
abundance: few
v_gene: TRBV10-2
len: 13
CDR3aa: CASSEGGRTPLHF
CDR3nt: TGCGCCAGCAGTGAAGGGGGCAGAACACCCCTCCACTTT

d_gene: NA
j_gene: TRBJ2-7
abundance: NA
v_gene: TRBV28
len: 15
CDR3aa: CASSFTGVRGYEQYF
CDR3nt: TGTGCCAGCAGTTTTACGGGTGTCAGGGGCTACGAGCAGTACTTC

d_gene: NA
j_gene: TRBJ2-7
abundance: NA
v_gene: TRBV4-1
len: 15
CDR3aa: CTSSQGLWSSYEQYF
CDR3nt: TGCACCAGCAGCCAAGGACTCTGGAGCTCCTACGAGCAGTACTTC

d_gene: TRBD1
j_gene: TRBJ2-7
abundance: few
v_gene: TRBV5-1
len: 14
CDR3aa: CASSSRQGAREQYF
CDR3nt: TGCGCCAGCAGCTCGAGACAGGGGGCGCGAGAGCAGTACTTC

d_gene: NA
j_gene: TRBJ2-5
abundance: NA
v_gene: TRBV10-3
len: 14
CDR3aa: CAISARDNQETQYF
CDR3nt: TGTGCCATCAGCGCCCGGGACAACCAAGAGACCCAGTACTTC

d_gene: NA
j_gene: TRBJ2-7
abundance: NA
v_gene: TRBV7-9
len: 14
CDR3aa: CASSARDPAYEQYF
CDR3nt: TGTGCCAGCAGCGCCAGGGATCCCGCCTACGAGCAGTACTTC

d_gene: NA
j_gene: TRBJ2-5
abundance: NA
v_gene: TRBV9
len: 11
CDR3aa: CASSADETQYF
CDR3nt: TGTGCCAGCAGCGCCGATGAGACCCAGTACTTC

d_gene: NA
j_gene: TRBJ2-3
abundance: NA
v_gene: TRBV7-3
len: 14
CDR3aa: CASSLEDGSDTQYF
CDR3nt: TGTGCCAGCAGCTTAGAGGACGGATCAGATACGCAGTATTTT

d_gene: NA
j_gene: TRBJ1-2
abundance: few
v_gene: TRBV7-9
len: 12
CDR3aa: CASSGPNYGYTF
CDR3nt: TGTGCCAGCAGCGGCCCTAACTATGGCTACACCTTC

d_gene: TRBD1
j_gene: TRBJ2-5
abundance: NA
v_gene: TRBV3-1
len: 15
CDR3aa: CASSQGQGNSETQYF
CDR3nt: TGTGCCAGCAGCCAAGGACAGGGGAACTCAGAGACCCAGTACTTC

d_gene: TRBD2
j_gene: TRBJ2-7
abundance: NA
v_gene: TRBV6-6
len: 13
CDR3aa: CASSYSPERDPYF
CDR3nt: TGTGCCAGCAGTTACTCACCCGAGCGGGACCCGTACTTC

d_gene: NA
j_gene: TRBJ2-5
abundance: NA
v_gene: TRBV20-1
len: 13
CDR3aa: CSTSPQNQETQYF
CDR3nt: TGCAGTACTAGCCCCCAAAACCAAGAGACCCAGTACTTC

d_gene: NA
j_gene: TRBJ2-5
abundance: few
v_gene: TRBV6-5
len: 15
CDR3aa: CASSYSSWFVETQYF
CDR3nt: TGTGCCAGCAGTTACTCCTCCTGGTTCGTCGAGACCCAGTACTTC

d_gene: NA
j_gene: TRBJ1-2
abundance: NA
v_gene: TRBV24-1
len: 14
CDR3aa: CATSDPGRFYGYTF
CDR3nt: TGTGCCACCAGTGATCCGGGACGCTTCTATGGCTACACCTTC

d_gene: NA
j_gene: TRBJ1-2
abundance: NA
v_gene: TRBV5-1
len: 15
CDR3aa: CASGLDSRQPYGYTF
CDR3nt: TGCGCCAGCGGCTTGGACAGTCGGCAGCCCTATGGCTACACCTTC

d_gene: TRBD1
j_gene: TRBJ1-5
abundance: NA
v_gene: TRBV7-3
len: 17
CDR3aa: CASSPSYNRGSNQPQHF
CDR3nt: TGTGCCAGCAGCCCGAGCTATAACAGGGGAAGCAATCAGCCCCAGCATTTT

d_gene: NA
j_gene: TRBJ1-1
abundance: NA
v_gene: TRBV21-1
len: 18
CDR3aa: CASSKATGTGYLGTEAFF
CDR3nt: TGTGCCAGCAGCAAAGCAACCGGGACAGGGTACCTGGGCACTGAAGCTTTCTTT

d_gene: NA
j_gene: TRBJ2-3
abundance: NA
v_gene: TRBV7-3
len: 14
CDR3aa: CASSSGQHTDTQYF
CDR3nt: TGTGCCAGCAGTTCTGGACAGCACACAGATACGCAGTATTTT

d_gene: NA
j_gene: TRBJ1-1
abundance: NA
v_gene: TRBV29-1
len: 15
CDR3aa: CSVEERRGLNTEAFF
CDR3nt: TGCAGCGTTGAAGAGCGGAGGGGTCTGAACACTGAAGCTTTCTTT

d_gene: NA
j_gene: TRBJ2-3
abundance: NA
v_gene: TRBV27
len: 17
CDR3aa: CASSSLSSTGRTDTQYF
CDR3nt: TGTGCCAGCAGTTCCTTAAGTTCGACAGGGAGGACAGATACGCAGTATTTT

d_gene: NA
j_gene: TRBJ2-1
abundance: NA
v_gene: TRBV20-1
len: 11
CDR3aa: CSARDLNEQFF
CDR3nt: TGCAGTGCTAGAGATCTAAATGAGCAGTTCTTC

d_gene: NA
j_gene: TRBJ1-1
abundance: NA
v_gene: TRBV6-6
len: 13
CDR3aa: CASSYSGETEAFF
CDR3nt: TGTGCCAGCAGTTACTCAGGGGAGACTGAAGCTTTCTTT

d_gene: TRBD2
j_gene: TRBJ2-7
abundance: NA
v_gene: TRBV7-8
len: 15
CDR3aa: CASSLGSGSWYEQYF
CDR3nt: TGTGCCAGCAGCTTAGGTAGCGGGAGTTGGTACGAGCAGTACTTC

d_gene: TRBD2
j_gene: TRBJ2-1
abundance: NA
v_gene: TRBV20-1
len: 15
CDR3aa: CSARDRGSGSNEQFF
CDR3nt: TGCAGTGCTAGAGATAGAGGTAGCGGGAGCAATGAGCAGTTCTTC

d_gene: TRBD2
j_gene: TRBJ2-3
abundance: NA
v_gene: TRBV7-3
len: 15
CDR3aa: CASSSGTSSTDTQYF
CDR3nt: TGTGCCAGCAGCTCCGGGACTAGCAGCACAGATACGCAGTATTTT

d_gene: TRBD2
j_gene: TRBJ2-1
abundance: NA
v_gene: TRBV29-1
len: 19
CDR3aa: CSVGAVPSVRGSSYNEQFF
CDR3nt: TGCAGCGTTGGGGCAGTCCCTAGCGTGCGGGGGAGCTCCTACAATGAGCAGTTCTTC

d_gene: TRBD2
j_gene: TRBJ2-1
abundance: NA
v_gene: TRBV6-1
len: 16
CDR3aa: CASSEALAGGTNEQFF
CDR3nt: TGTGCCAGCAGTGAAGCGTTAGCGGGAGGCACCAATGAGCAGTTCTTC

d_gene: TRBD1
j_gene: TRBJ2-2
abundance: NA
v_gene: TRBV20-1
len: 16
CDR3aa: CSARAPGLDRAGELFF
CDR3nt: TGCAGTGCTAGAGCTCCAGGTCTGGACAGGGCCGGGGAGCTGTTTTTT

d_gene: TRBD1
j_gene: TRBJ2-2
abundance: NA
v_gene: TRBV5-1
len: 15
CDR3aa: CASSQGQGHTGELFF
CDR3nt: TGCGCCAGCAGCCAGGGACAGGGCCACACCGGGGAGCTGTTTTTT